This paragraph reports one T cell receptor beta chain. What it recognizes is unknown. It was with 60 Vbeta and 13 Jbeta primers that the PCR ran. The table came from immunoSEQ multiplex PCR; TCRdb's copy has only in-frame clones and leaves some out. Of approximately 160,000 clones in the sample, roughly two thirds were seen once. This entry comes from a study of cytomegalovirus exposure and HLA in healthy donors. Study findings and constraints: Altogether, 160 or so TCR beta chains were recorded as cytomegalovirus-associated.

The V gene's germline CDR1 is SNHLY and CDR2 FYNNEI. This CDR3 is built from 14 residues. V trimming: 7 bases; J trimming: 3 bases; junction bases outside the gene matches: 7. The V and J genes are TRBV2 and TRBJ2-5; TRBD1 matches at 8 bases. The specimen sequenced was PBMCs. The sequence was collected from a woman aged 40 to 50 in good health and CMV-seropositive. The CDR3 DNA reads TGTGCCAGCAAGGGGGACAGGATGAAAGAGACCCAGTACTTC. It codes for CASKGDRMKETQYF.